This entry concerns a single TCR beta chain. The CDR3 loop spans 14 amino acids. V was pared by 6 bases and J by 5 bases, with 14 bases between. Germline CDR1 reads SGHRS; CDR2 reads YFSETQ. Assay: immunoSEQ multiplex PCR; the TCRdb copy retains only in-frame clones and omits some. This table has 850,000 to 1,200,000 clones, roughly 80% appearing once. The data derive from a study of shared clonotypes between healthy human individuals. Study details: CD4 naive cells filled three plates per donor, CD4 memory three, CD8 naive two and CD8 memory one.

This TCR was sampled from a young man in good health. The sample comprised memory CD4+ T cells sorted from blood. Described subset: CD45RA-negative fraction. The chain employs TRBV5-1 and TRBJ2-2, with D possibly matching TRBD1 (6 bases). CDR3 nucleotide sequence: TGCGCCAGCAAAGGGGGAAGTGGGACCGGGGAGCTGTTTTTT. Encoded protein: CASKGGSGTGELFF.